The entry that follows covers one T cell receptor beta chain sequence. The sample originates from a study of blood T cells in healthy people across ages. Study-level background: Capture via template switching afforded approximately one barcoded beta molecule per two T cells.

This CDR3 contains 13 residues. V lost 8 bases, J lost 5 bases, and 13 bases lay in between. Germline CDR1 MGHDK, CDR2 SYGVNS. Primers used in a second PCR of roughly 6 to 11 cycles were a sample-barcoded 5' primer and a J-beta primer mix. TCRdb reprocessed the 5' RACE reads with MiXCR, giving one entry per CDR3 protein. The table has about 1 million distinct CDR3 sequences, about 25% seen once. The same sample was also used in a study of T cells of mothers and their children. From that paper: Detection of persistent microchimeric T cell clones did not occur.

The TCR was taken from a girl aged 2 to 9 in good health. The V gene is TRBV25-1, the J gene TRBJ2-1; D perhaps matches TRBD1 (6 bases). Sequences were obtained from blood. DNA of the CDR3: TGTGCCAGCGGAAAAACAGGGAACAATGAGCAGTTCTTC. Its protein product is CASGKTGNNEQFF.